Listed below are T cell receptor beta chains from one sample, sequenced in a study of metastatic and nonmetastatic thyroid tumors. TCRdb re-clonotyped the PCR reads via MiXCR. The table lists thousands of clones, 30% to 40% of them singletons. The specimen was adjacent normal tissue. All receptors come from a female donor with papillary thyroid cancer or a benign thyroid nodule (not recorded which). Some clones in this sample may be carry-over from other donors' samples. Each CDR3 is given with its conserved first and last residue. A D gene is named only where the DNA matches it firmly. The size entry is marked missing in some rows and otherwise reads once, few, many or a size class.

v_call,d_call,j_call,clone_size,cdr3_aa,cdr3_nt
TRBV10-3,-,TRBJ1-2,few,CAIRAGTGTSNYGYTF,TGTGCCATCAGGGCGGGAACAGGGACATCTAACTATGGCTACACCTTC
TRBV11-2,TRBD1,TRBJ2-7,once,CASTGTESSYEQYF,TGTGCCAGCACCGGGACAGAGTCCTCCTACGAGCAGTACTTC
TRBV28,TRBD1,TRBJ2-7,-,CASSLDRVSYEQYF,TGTGCCAGCAGTTTAGACAGGGTCTCCTACGAGCAGTACTTC
TRBV19,-,TRBJ1-6,large,CASSYGYNSPLHF,TGTGCCAGTTCCTACGGGTATAATTCACCCCTCCACTTT
TRBV28,TRBD1,TRBJ1-2,few,CASSYRGRFWGYTF,TGTGCCAGCAGTTACAGGGGGCGATTTTGGGGCTACACCTTC
TRBV9,TRBD2,TRBJ2-7,-,CASSGSTSGSYEQYF,TGTGCCAGCAGCGGAAGCACTAGCGGGAGCTACGAGCAGTACTTC
TRBV6-1,-,TRBJ1-2,-,CASTRGGAPNYGYTF,TGTGCCAGCACCCGGGGGGGGGCCCCTAACTATGGCTACACCTTC
TRBV29-1,-,TRBJ2-7,medium-sized,CSGLTGYEQYF,TGCAGCGGGCTTACGGGGTACGAGCAGTACTTC
TRBV28,TRBD2,TRBJ2-7,few,CATSGGRSSYEQYF,TGTGCCACCTCGGGCGGGAGGAGCTCCTACGAGCAGTACTTC
TRBV6-1,TRBD1,TRBJ1-2,large,CASSEFSDRGEGYTF,TGTGCCAGCAGTGAATTTAGCGACAGGGGCGAAGGCTACACCTTC
TRBV7-9,-,TRBJ2-2,-,CASSLAIGTGELFF,TGTGCCAGCAGCTTAGCGATAGGCACCGGGGAGCTGTTTTTT
TRBV12-3/TRBV12-4,-,TRBJ1-3,-,CASSFDSRGSGNTIYF,TGTGCCAGCAGTTTCGACAGCCGAGGCTCTGGAAACACCATATATTTT
TRBV12-3/TRBV12-4,-,TRBJ1-6,few,CASSYGNNSPLHF,TGTGCCAGCAGTTACGGGAATAATTCACCCCTCCACTTT
TRBV7-2,TRBD2,TRBJ2-1,many,CASSSGLAGGNEQFF,TGTGCCAGCAGCTCGGGACTAGCGGGAGGTAATGAGCAGTTCTTC
TRBV3-1,-,TRBJ1-5,-,CASSRDSNQPQHF,TGTGCCAGCAGCCGCGACAGCAATCAGCCCCAGCATTTT
TRBV7-2,TRBD1,TRBJ1-4,once,CASSDGQGSEKLFF,TGTGCCAGCAGCGACGGACAGGGAAGTGAAAAACTGTTTTTT
TRBV7-9,-,TRBJ2-1,-,CASSLELNEQFF,TGTGCCAGCAGCTTAGAGCTCAATGAGCAGTTCTTC
TRBV29-1,TRBD2,TRBJ2-3,-,CSVGWREGAGDTQYF,TGCAGCGTAGGGTGGCGGGAGGGAGCTGGAGATACGCAGTATTTT
TRBV20-1,-,TRBJ1-4,few,CSARDYGGAANEKLFF,TGCAGTGCTAGAGATTATGGGGGGGCGGCTAATGAAAAACTGTTTTTT
TRBV5-1,-,TRBJ1-1,-,CASSSVQGLNTEAFF,TGCGCCAGCAGCTCGGTACAGGGCCTGAACACTGAAGCTTTCTTT
TRBV9,TRBD2,TRBJ2-7,few,CASGTSAYEQYF,TGTGCCAGCGGGACTAGTGCCTACGAGCAGTACTTC
TRBV10-1,-,TRBJ1-1,-,CAISEFGRGYTEAFF,TGTGCCATCAGTGAGTTCGGTAGGGGATACACTGAAGCTTTCTTT
TRBV13,-,TRBJ1-5,-,CASSSRRYSNQPQHF,TGTGCCAGCAGCTCCCGGCGATATAGCAATCAGCCCCAGCATTTT
TRBV27,-,TRBJ2-7,-,CASSLGRSYEQYF,TGTGCCAGCAGTTTAGGTCGGTCCTACGAGCAGTACTTC
TRBV27,TRBD2,TRBJ2-3,-,CASSSLAGASTDTQYF,TGTGCCAGCAGTTCATTAGCGGGAGCTAGCACAGATACGCAGTATTTT
TRBV7-2,TRBD1,TRBJ1-5,-,CASSSRDRHNQPQHF,TGTGCCAGCAGTTCCCGGGACAGGCACAATCAGCCCCAGCATTTT
TRBV20-1,TRBD2,TRBJ2-1,-,CSARTSGSVGNEQFF,TGCAGCGCTAGGACTAGCGGGAGTGTTGGCAATGAGCAGTTCTTC
TRBV7-3,TRBD1,TRBJ2-1,-,CASSFRQGVNNEQFF,TGTGCCAGCAGCTTCCGGCAGGGGGTAAACAATGAGCAGTTCTTC
TRBV15,-,TRBJ1-4,medium-sized,CATTERSTGNEKLFF,TGTGCCACCACTGAGAGGTCGACGGGGAATGAAAAACTGTTTTTT
TRBV7-9,-,TRBJ1-1,once,CASSLVEVNTEAFF,TGTGCCAGCAGCTTAGTTGAGGTGAACACTGAAGCTTTCTTT
TRBV7-7,-,TRBJ2-3,-,CASSSRVADTQYF,TGTGCTAGCAGCAGCAGGGTTGCAGATACGCAGTATTTT